A selection of T cell receptor beta chains follows, all from one sample in a study of blood T cell repertoires in COVID-19. TCRdb's copy holds only in-frame clones and misses some; the assay was immunoSEQ multiplex PCR. Among some 380,000 clones listed, about 87% were seen once. What was sequenced was PBMCs or T cells enriched from blood (not recorded which). The receptor source for this set is a man younger than 40 who had recovered from COVID-19. Each CDR3 is given with its conserved first and last residue. A D gene is named only where the DNA matches it firmly. Clone size is given for some rows only: seen once, a few or many times, or a class if the clone is expanded.

V: TRBV21-1; D: .; J: TRBJ1-1; length: 18; size: .; DNA: TGTGCCAGCAGCAACGGGAAAGGACAGGGGAGTGAGAACACTGAAGCTTTCTTT; CDR3: CASSNGKGQGSENTEAFF
V: TRBV5-1; D: .; J: TRBJ2-2; length: 14; size: once; DNA: TGCGCCAGCAGCTTGATGGGGGCCGGCGGGGAGCTGTTTTTT; CDR3: CASSLMGAGGELFF
V: TRBV27; D: TRBD1; J: TRBJ1-4; length: 15; size: .; DNA: TGTGCCAGCAGTGCCGGACAGGGATATTACGAAAAACTGTTTTTT; CDR3: CASSAGQGYYEKLFF
V: TRBV7-9; D: .; J: TRBJ2-7; length: 13; size: .; DNA: TGTGCCAGCAGCATAACAGGTCCCTACGAGCAGTACTTC; CDR3: CASSITGPYEQYF
V: TRBV3-1/TRBV3-2; D: TRBD2; J: TRBJ2-1; length: 20; size: .; DNA: TGTGCCAGCAGCGGGACTAGCGGGGGAAACACCTACTTCTCCTACAATGAGCAGTTCTTC; CDR3: CASSGTSGGNTYFSYNEQFF
V: TRBV3-1/TRBV3-2; D: .; J: TRBJ1-1; length: 16; size: .; DNA: TGTGCCAGCAGCCAATCCCGATCCGGGACAAACACTGAAGCTTTCTTT; CDR3: CASSQSRSGTNTEAFF
V: TRBV7-2; D: TRBD2; J: TRBJ2-1; length: 15; size: .; DNA: TGTGCCAGCAGCTTAGTAGCGGGGGGGTACAATGAGCAGTTCTTC; CDR3: CASSLVAGGYNEQFF
V: TRBV18; D: .; J: TRBJ1-6; length: 13; size: .; DNA: TGTGCCAGCTCACCAGACTTTAATTCACCCCTCCACTTT; CDR3: CASSPDFNSPLHF
V: TRBV19; D: .; J: TRBJ2-6; length: 13; size: .; DNA: TGTGCCAGTTTGCGCTCTGGGGCCAACGTCCTGACTTTC; CDR3: CASLRSGANVLTF
V: TRBV7-2; D: .; J: TRBJ2-7; length: 15; size: once; DNA: TGTGCCAGCAGCTTAGAGCCGGGGAGCTCCTACGAGCAGTACTTC; CDR3: CASSLEPGSSYEQYF
V: TRBV5-1; D: .; J: TRBJ1-1; length: 15; size: .; DNA: TGCGCCAGCAGCTTGGCCCGAGCCATGAACACTGAAGCTTTCTTT; CDR3: CASSLARAMNTEAFF
V: TRBV4-1; D: .; J: TRBJ2-7; length: 15; size: .; DNA: TGCGCCAGCAGCCCGACCGGGAGCAGCTCCTACGAGCAGTACTTC; CDR3: CASSPTGSSSYEQYF
V: TRBV10-3; D: .; J: TRBJ2-2; length: 14; size: .; DNA: TGTGCCTCAACCGGGACACTGAACACCGGGGAGCTGTTTTTT; CDR3: CASTGTLNTGELFF
V: TRBV5-1; D: .; J: TRBJ1-1; length: 15; size: .; DNA: TGCGCCAGCAGCTTGGGAGGCACCGTGAACACTGAAGCTTTCTTT; CDR3: CASSLGGTVNTEAFF
V: TRBV5-1; D: .; J: TRBJ2-2; length: 15; size: once; DNA: TGCGCCAGCAGCTTGACAGGGAATGATCCCGGGGAGCTGTTTTTT; CDR3: CASSLTGNDPGELFF
V: TRBV30; D: TRBD1; J: TRBJ1-5; length: 15; size: .; DNA: TGTGCCTGGAGCACAGGGGAAAGGAGCAATCAGCCCCAGCATTTT; CDR3: CAWSTGERSNQPQHF
V: TRBV19; D: .; J: TRBJ2-3; length: 13; size: .; DNA: TGTGCCAGTAGTATCCTAAGGGGGGATACGCAGTATTTT; CDR3: CASSILRGDTQYF
V: TRBV10-2; D: .; J: TRBJ1-1; length: 8; size: .; DNA: TGCGCCGGACTTCTAGCTTTCTTT; CDR3: CAGLLAFF
V: TRBV12-3/TRBV12-4; D: .; J: TRBJ1-1; length: 13; size: .; DNA: TGTGCCAGCCTATTTGGAGCGAACACTGAAGCTTTCTTT; CDR3: CASLFGANTEAFF
V: TRBV5-1; D: .; J: TRBJ1-1; length: 15; size: .; DNA: TGCGCCAGCAGGCAGTATTGGGGCTCGAGCACTGAAGCTTTCTTT; CDR3: CASRQYWGSSTEAFF
V: TRBV4-1; D: .; J: TRBJ2-7; length: 14; size: .; DNA: TGCGCCAGCAGCCAAGACCAGGGTCCCTACGAGCAGTACTTC; CDR3: CASSQDQGPYEQYF
V: TRBV19; D: TRBD2; J: TRBJ2-5; length: 13; size: .; DNA: TGTGCCAGTAGTAGCGGGGGAGGGGAGACCCAGTACTTC; CDR3: CASSSGGGETQYF
V: TRBV18; D: TRBD1; J: TRBJ1-2; length: 16; size: .; DNA: TGTGCCAGCTCACCAGGGTCAGGGGGCGCTAACTATGGCTACACCTTC; CDR3: CASSPGSGGANYGYTF
V: TRBV13; D: TRBD2; J: TRBJ2-7; length: 17; size: .; DNA: TGTGCCAGCAGCCCGAAAGTTGGCGAAGGGAGGGCCTACGAGCAGTACTTC; CDR3: CASSPKVGEGRAYEQYF
V: TRBV19; D: .; J: TRBJ1-2; length: 13; size: .; DNA: TGTGCCAGTAGACGGGACAAGGGCTATGGCTACACCTTC; CDR3: CASRRDKGYGYTF
V: TRBV5-6; D: .; J: TRBJ2-2; length: 14; size: .; DNA: TGTGCCAGCAGCTGGACTCCCTACACCGGGGAGCTGTTTTTT; CDR3: CASSWTPYTGELFF